This T cell receptor beta chain emerged from a study of blood T cell repertoires in COVID-19. Study-wide background: Samples came from the United States, Italy and Spain, spanning acute and convalescent COVID-19.

The protocol was immunoSEQ multiplex PCR, while the TCRdb copy is restricted to in-frame clones and leaves out a portion. The table includes 84,000 or so clones, roughly 80% detected once. The CDR3 is 14 amino acids. Looked up from germline, CDR1 is SGHRS and CDR2 is YFSETQ. J gave up 6 bases and V 2 bases, and 5 bases lay outside the gene matches. The V gene is TRBV5-1, the J gene TRBJ1-1; TRBD1 aligns across 9 bases. The sequenced sample was peripheral blood. The receptor was derived from a man between 65 and 80 years old with COVID-19, enrolled during active disease. The CDR3 DNA reads as TGCGCCAGCAGCTTAGAACAGGGGGCCGCTGAAGCTTTCTTT. It is translated as CASSLEQGAAEAFF.